This T cell receptor (beta chain) was recorded in a study of T cell changes during pregnancy in multiple sclerosis. Method: immunoSEQ multiplex PCR; TCRdb's copy keeps in-frame clones and lacks some. The sample shows approximately 30,000 clones, around nine tenths of them seen only once. Germline CDR1 SGHDN, CDR2 FVKESK. The CDR3 runs 14 residues. Trimming pared 4 bases from V and 7 bases from J, leaving 14 bases between. This clonotype was obtained from a female donor with multiple sclerosis, enrolled in a pregnancy study. Sequenced material: CD8+ T cells from peripheral blood mononuclear cells, taken in the first trimester of pregnancy. The rearrangement joins TRBV14 to TRBJ2-4; TRBD1 is a possible D gene (5 bases). CDR3 sequence (DNA): TGTGCCAGCAGCCCTGCTGGGCAGGGCAACATTCAGTACTTC. Its translation is CASSPAGQGNIQYF.